Sequencing of this TCR beta chain was carried out in a study of shared clonotypes between healthy human individuals. This table comes from immunoSEQ multiplex PCR, and its TCRdb copy is limited to in-frame clones, with some not included. Among about 2 million clones, 95% were seen once, and the ten largest hold about 0.13%. This clone was picked up one time. The sample holds other DNA sequences that translate to the same CDR3. Trimming stripped 2 bases from V and 2 bases from J, with 9 bases between. The CDR3 is 14 amino acids. Germline CDR1 and CDR2: SGHTA and FQGNSA. This clonotype was sampled from a man younger than 30 in good health. Sequencing was done on a sample of naive CD4+ T cells sorted from blood. The subset: CD45RA+ positively selected. V usage is TRBV7-2 and J usage is TRBJ1-2; perhaps TRBD1 as D (5 bases). CDR3 sequence: CASSLSQGNYGYTF. The CDR3 DNA is TGTGCCAGCAGCTTAAGTCAGGGAAACTATGGCTACACCTTC.